The sequence of this T cell receptor beta chain was determined in a study of CD8 T cells in ankylosing spondylitis. V lost 5 bases to trimming and J lost 4 bases, with 11 bases between them. This CDR3 comprises 13 residues. The germline gives CDR1 MNHEY, CDR2 SMNVEV (reference sequence). TCRdb re-called the 5' RACE reads through MiXCR, storing one row per CDR3 protein. In the table there are roughly 230,000 distinct CDR3 sequences, roughly a tenth of which are singletons. This clonotype occurred many times. The chain has TRBV27 and TRBJ1-2, with D maybe TRBD1 (5 bases). The sample was blood, either unsorted or a sorted T cell fraction (not recorded which). The clonotype was recovered from a male donor with ankylosing spondylitis or in good health (not recorded which). The CDR3 spells CASSRQGGYGYTF. CDR3 coding DNA: TGTGCCAGCAGTAGGCAGGGCGGCTATGGCTACACCTTC.